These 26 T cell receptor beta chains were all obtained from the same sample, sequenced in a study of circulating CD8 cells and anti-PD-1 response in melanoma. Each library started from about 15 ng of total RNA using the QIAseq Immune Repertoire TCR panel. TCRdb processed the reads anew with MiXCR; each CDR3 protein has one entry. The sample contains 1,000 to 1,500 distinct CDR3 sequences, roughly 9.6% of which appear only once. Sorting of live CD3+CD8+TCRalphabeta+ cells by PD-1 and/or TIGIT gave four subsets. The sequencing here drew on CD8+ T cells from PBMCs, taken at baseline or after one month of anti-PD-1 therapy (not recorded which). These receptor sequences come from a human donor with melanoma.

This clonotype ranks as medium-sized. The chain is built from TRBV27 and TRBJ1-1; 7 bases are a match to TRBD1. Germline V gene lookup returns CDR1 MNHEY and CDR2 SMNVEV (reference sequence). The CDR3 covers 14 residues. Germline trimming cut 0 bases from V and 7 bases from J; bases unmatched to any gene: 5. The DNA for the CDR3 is TGTGCCAGCAGTTTATCGGGGGGGACAGATGAAGCTTTCTTT. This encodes CASSLSGGTDEAFF.

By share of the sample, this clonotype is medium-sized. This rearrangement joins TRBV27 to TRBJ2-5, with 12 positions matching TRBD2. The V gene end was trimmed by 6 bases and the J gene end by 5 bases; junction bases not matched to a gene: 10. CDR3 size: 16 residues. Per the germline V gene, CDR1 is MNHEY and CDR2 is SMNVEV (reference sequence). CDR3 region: CASRPSSGGARETQYF. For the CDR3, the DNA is TGTGCCAGCAGACCATCTAGCGGGGGGGCTCGGGAGACCCAGTACTTC.

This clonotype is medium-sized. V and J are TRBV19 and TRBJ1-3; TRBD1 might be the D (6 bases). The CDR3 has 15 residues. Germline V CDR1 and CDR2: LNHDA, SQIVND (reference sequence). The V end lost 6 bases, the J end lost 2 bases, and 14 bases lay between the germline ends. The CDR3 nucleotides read TGTGCCAGTAGCGCTACAGGGTTCGCTGGAAACACCATATATTTT. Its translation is CASSATGFAGNTIYF.

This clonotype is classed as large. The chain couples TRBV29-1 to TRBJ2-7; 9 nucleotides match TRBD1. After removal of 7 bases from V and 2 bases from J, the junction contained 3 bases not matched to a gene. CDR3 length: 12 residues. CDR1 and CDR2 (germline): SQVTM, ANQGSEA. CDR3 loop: CSAGTGTYEQYF. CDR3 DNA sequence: TGCAGCGCCGGGACAGGGACCTACGAGCAGTACTTC.

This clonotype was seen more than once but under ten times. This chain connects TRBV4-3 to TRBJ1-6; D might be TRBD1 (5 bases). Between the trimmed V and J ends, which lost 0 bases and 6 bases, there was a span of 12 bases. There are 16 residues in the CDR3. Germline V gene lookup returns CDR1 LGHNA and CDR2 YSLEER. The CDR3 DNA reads TGCGCCAGCAGCCAAGAACCTTGGCAGGGTAATTCACCCCTCCACTTT. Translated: CASSQEPWQGNSPLHF.

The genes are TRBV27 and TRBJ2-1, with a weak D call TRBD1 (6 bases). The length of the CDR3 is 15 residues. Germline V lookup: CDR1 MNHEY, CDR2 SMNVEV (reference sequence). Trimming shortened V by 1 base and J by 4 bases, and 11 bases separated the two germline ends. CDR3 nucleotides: TGTGCCAGCAGTTTATTAGGACAGCTATACAATGAGCAGTTCTTC. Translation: CASSLLGQLYNEQFF.

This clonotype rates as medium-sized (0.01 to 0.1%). The CDR3: CASSQTSGAIYEQYF. In DNA, the CDR3 is TGCGCCAGCAGCCAAACAAGCGGGGCAATCTACGAGCAGTACTTC. The chain couples TRBV4-3 to TRBJ2-7; 7 positions agree with TRBD2. CDR3 length: 15 residues. J was trimmed by 3 bases and V by 2 bases; bases with no gene match: 7. CDR1 is LGHNA, CDR2 YSLEER, per germline.

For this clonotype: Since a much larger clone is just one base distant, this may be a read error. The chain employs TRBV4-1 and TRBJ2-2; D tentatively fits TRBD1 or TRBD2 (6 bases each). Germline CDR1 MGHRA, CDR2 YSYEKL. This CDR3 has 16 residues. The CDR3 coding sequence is TGCGCCAGCAGCCGGTTACAGGGCCCGAACGGCGGGGAGCTGCTTTTT. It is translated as CASSRLQGPNGGELLF.

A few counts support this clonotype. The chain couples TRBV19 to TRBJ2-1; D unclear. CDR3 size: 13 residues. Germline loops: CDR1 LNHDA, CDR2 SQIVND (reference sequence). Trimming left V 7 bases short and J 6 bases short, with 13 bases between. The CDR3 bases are TGTGCCAGTACCTCAGACCCCACCAATGAGCAGTTCTTC. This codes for CASTSDPTNEQFF.

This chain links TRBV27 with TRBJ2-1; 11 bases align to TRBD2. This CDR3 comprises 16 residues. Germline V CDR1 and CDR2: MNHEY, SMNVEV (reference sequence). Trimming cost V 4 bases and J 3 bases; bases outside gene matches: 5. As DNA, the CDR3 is TGTGCCAGCAGTTCAGGGACTAGCGGCTACTACAATGAGCAGTTCTTC. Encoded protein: CASSSGTSGYYNEQFF.

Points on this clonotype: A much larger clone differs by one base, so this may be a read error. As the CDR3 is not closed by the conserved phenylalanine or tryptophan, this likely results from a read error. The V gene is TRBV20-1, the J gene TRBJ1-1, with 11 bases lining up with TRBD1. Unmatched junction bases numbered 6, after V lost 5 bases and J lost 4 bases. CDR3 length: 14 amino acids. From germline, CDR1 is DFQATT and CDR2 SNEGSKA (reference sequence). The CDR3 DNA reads TGCAGTGCTGAAGCCGGGACAGGGGGCACTGAAGCTTTCCTT. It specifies CSAEAGTGGTEAFL.

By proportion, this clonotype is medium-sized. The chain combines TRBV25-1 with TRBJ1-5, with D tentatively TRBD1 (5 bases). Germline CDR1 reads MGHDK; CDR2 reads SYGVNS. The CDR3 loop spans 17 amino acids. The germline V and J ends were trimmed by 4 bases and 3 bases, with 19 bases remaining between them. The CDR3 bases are TGTGCCAGCAGTGGTGACGGGACGAGGGTGGACAATCAGCCCCAGCATTTT. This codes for CASSGDGTRVDNQPQHF. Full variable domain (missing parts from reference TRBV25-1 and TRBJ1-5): EADIYQTPRYLVIGTGKKITLECSQTMGHDKMYWYQQDPGMELHLIHYSYGVNSTEKGDLSSESTVSRIRTEHFPLTLESARPSHTSQYLCASSGDGTRVDNQPQHFGDGTRLSIL.

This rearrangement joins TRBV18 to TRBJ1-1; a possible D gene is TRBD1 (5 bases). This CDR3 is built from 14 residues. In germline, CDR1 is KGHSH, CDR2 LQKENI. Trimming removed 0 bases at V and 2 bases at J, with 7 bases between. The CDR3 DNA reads TGTGCCAGCTCACCACCGGGGCCCAACACTGAAGCTTTCTTT. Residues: CASSPPGPNTEAFF.

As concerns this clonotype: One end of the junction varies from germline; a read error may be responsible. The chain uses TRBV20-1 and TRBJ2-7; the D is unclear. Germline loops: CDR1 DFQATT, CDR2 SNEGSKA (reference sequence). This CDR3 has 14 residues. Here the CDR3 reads CGAREGSDAYEQYF. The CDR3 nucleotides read TGCGGTGCTAGAGAAGGGTCGGATGCCTACGAGCAGTACTTC.

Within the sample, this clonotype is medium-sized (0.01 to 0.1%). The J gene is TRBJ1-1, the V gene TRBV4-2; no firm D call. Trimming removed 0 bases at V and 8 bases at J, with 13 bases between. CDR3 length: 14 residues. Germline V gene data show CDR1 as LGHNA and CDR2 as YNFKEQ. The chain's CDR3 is CASSQDIERGEAFF. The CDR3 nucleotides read TGTGCCAGCAGCCAAGATATTGAGCGGGGAGAAGCTTTCTTT.

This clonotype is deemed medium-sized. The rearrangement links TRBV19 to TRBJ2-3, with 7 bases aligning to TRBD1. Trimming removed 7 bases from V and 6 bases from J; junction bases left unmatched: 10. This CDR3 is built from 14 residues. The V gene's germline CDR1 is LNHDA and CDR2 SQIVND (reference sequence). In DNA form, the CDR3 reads TGTGCCAGTACCTCGACAGGGCACGGGGATACGCAGTATTTT. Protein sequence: CASTSTGHGDTQYF.

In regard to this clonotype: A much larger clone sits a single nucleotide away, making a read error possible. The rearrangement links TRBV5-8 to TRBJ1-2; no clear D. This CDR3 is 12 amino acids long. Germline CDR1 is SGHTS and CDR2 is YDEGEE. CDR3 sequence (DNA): TGTGCCAGCAGCTTCATGGGGTATGACTACACCTTC. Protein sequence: CASSFMGYDYTF.

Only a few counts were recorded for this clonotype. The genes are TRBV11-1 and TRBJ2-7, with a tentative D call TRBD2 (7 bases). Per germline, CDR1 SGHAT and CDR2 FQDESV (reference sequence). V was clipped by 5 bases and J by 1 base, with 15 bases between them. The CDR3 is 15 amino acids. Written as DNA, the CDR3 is TGTGCCAGCAGCCGCGAGGGAGGGGGGTCCTACGAGCAGTACTTC. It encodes CASSREGGGSYEQYF.

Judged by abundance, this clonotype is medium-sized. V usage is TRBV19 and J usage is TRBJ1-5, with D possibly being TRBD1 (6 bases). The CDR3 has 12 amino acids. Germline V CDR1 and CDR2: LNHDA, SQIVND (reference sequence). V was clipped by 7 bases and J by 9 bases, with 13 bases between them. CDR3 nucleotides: TGTGCCAGTAACACAGGGCCTACGCCCCAGCATTTT. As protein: CASNTGPTPQHF.

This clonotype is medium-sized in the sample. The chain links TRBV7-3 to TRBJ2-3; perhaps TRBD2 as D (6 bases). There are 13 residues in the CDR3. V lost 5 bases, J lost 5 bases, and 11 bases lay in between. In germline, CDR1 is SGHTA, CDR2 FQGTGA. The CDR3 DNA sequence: TGTGCCAGCAGCCCCACCGGGAGAGATACGCAGTATTTT. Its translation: CASSPTGRDTQYF.

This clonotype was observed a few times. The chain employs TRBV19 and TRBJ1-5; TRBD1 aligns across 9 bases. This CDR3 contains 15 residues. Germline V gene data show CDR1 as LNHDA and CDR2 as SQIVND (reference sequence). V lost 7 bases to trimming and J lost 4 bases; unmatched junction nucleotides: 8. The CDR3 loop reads CASNLQGAVNQPQHF. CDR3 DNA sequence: TGTGCCAGTAACCTACAGGGGGCCGTGAATCAGCCCCAGCATTTT. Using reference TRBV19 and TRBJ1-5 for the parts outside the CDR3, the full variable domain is DGGITQSPKYLFRKEGQNVTLSCEQNLNHDAMYWYRQDPGQGLRLIYYSQIVNDFQKGDIAEGYSVSREKKESFPLTVTSAQKNPTAFYLCASNLQGAVNQPQHFGDGTRLSIL.

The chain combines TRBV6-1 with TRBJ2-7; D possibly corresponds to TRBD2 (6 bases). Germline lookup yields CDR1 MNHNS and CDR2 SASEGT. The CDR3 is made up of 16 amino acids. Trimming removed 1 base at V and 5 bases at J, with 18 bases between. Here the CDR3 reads CASSEGPPGGFDEQYF. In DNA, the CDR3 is TGTGCCAGCAGTGAAGGACCCCCTGGGGGGTTCGACGAGCAGTACTTC.

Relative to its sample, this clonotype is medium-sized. DNA for the CDR3: TGCGCCAGCAGCCAACCCAGGGGACTTACTACTGAAGCTTTCTTT. Its translation is CASSQPRGLTTEAFF. The chain couples TRBV4-3 to TRBJ1-1; TRBD1 might be the D (6 bases). The CDR3 is 15 residues long. With 2 bases removed from V and 5 bases from J, the gap between germline ends came to 15 bases. In germline, CDR1 is LGHNA, CDR2 YSLEER.

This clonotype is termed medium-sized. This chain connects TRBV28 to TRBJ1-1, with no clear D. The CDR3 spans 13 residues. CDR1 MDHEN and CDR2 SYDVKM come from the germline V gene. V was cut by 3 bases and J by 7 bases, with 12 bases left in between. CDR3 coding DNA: TGTGCCAGCAGTTTTGGGAACCCTGGTGAAGCTTTCTTT. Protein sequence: CASSFGNPGEAFF. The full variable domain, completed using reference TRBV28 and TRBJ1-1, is DVKVTQSSRYLVKRTGEKVFLECVQDMDHENMFWYRQDPGLGLRLIYFSYDVKMKEKGDIPEGYSVSREKKERFSLILESASTNQTSMYLCASSFGNPGEAFFGQGTRLTVV.

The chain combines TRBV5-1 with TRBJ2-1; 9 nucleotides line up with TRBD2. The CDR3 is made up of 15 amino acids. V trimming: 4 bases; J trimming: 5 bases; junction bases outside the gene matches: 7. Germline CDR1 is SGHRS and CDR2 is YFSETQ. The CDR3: CASSQSGGSNNEQFF. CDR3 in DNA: TGCGCCAGCAGCCAGAGCGGGGGGAGCAACAATGAGCAGTTCTTC.

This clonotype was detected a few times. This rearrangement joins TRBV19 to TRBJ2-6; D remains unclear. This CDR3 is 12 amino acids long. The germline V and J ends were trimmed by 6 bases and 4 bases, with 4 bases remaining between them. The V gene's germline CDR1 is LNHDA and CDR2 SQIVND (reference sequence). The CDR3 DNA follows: TGTGCCAGTAGAGTGGGGGCCAACGTCCTGACTTTC. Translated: CASRVGANVLTF.